The 3 T cell receptor beta chains below come from one sample, sequenced in a study of Ad26.COV2.S vaccination and SARS-CoV-2 variants. Treatment in this sample: around 19 received Ad26.COV2.S at low or high dose, single or two shots; several received placebo; per-sample allocation not given. Day 63 following the first vaccine or placebo injection was when the samples were taken. Profiling relied on immunoSEQ multiplex PCR, and the TCRdb table lists in-frame clones only, not all of them. The profile shows approximately 280,000 clones, around 87% of them singletons. Material: peripheral blood, obtained in a trial of Ad26.COV2.S vaccine versus placebo. These receptors were obtained from a person between 18 and 65 years old who received the Ad26.COV2.S COVID-19 vaccine or a placebo.

The rearrangement uses TRBV5-1 and TRBJ1-1; D remains unclear. The CDR3 is 12 amino acids. Germline V gene lookup returns CDR1 SGHRS and CDR2 YFSETQ. Trimming pared 1 base from V and 1 base from J, leaving 2 bases between. The DNA for the CDR3 is TGCGCCAGCAGCTTGCAGAACACTGAAGCTTTCTTT. It yields the protein CASSLQNTEAFF.

The chain links TRBV10-3 to TRBJ2-2; perhaps D is TRBD1 or TRBD2 (5 bases each). Germline V CDR1 and CDR2: ENHRY, SYGVKD. This CDR3 is built from 12 residues. The V end was cut by 2 bases, the J end by 7 bases, with 5 bases between. CDR3 sequence reads: CAISEGGGELFF. The CDR3 coding sequence is TGTGCCATCAGTGAGGGGGGCGGGGAGCTGTTTTTT.

The CDR3 DNA is TGTGCCAGCAGCTTAATGGGGAATCCGACCTACGAGCAGTACTTC. This encodes CASSLMGNPTYEQYF. The J gene is TRBJ2-7, the V gene TRBV5-4; D gene uncertain. V dropped 2 bases and J dropped 2 bases, with 14 bases sitting between them. This CDR3 has 15 amino acids. Germline values: CDR1 SGHNT, CDR2 YYREEE (reference sequence).